This T cell receptor (beta chain) came from a study of CD8 T cells in Susac syndrome. This clonotype has just a few counts. CD8+ and CD4+ T cells taken from blood had their TCR beta sequenced. The CDR3 has 15 residues. Germline V gene lookup returns CDR1 MNHEY and CDR2 SMNVEV (reference sequence). Between the trimmed V and J ends, which lost 4 bases and 0 bases, there was a span of 7 bases. RNA, at about 0.45 to 1 ug, was reverse transcribed with random hexamers. TCRdb re-analysed the immunoSEQ multiplex PCR reads in MiXCR, keeping a single row per CDR3 protein. The sample yields some 300,000 distinct CDR3 sequences, around 89% seen once.

The chain carries TRBV27 and TRBJ2-6; perhaps TRBD2 as D (6 bases). The receptor was isolated from a human donor with multiple sclerosis. The source material was CD8+ T cells from PBMCs. The CDR3 nucleotides are TGTGCCAGCAGTTGGGGGGTCTCTGGGGCCAACGTCCTGACTTTC. This translates into CASSWGVSGANVLTF.